The T cell receptor (beta chain) described here comes from a study of response to subunit inactivated influenza vaccine (dated by TCRdb to between 2017 and 2018). The study in broad terms: To follow how T cells responded to a trivalent subunit inactivated influenza vaccine, the researchers relied on deep quantitative profiling of the T cell receptor repertoire.

Trimming takes 3 bases from V and 0 bases from J, and the germline ends sit 9 bases apart. From the germline V gene (reference sequence), CDR1 is DFQATT and CDR2 is SNEGSKA. Its CDR3 holds 14 amino acids, cysteine through phenylalanine. Only the CDR3 region is kept as DNA, spanning 42 bases read in frame from base 1. Interpreted using the paper, the time point label stands for: 45 to 55 days after influenza vaccine administration. On this clonotype: Its binding antigen is unknown. No much larger clone exists at a distance of one base, and base qualities are not known.

Libraries came from RT-PCR. For sequencing, an Illumina HiSeq 2500 was employed. TCRdb reprocessed the public reads (quality trimming at Q25 with fastp, clone calling with MiXCR) and kept in-frame beta chains. Entries are consolidated by CDR3 protein sequence, retaining the most common genes and DNA. Across this sample there are a few hundred thousand distinct CDR3 sequences, with 9.5% to 12% seen only once. The ten biggest clones cover approximately 12% of the sample. General study outcomes and caveats: It was suggested by the authors that each seasonal influenza vaccination may recruit only a limited number of new T cells.

This receptor was identified in a man aged 45-65 years who received an inactivated influenza vaccine. Donor details come from another sample of the same person, matched by shared clones. Sequenced here: PBMCs from blood, sampled about 40 days after vaccination. Recombination connected TRBV20-1 to TRBJ1-3; the D gene remains uncertain. The nucleotides are TGCAGTGCTAGGAAAACTTACTCTGGAAACACCATATATTTT. Its protein reads: CSARKTYSGNTIYF.